This TCR beta chain was recovered during a study of molecular identifiers for immune sequencing clone quantification (dated by TCRdb to 2016 to 2019). A note on the overall study: For a replicate experiment, the RNA from either approximately 20,000 or 98,000 naive CD8 T cells was divided into five aliquots, and four of those aliquots went on to sequencing. The study was a methods study using CD8 T cells to benchmark molecular-identifier clustering-based TCR repertoire sequencing (MIDCIRS) and TCR RNA copy counting.

Beyond this particular receptor, the publication reports: The sizes of highly expanded clones could end up underestimated when identical TCR molecules share a barcode. Clones above 20 RNA copies held over 97% of molecules in CMV-specific effector cells but under 1% in naive cells. Without barcode sub-clustering, chimeric consensus sequences inflated TCR diversity; chimeras reached as high as 47%. Modeling indicated 2.5 to 3.5 TCR RNA copies recovered per cell, compared with about 10 by digital PCR, which implies a capture efficiency of approximately 30%. The naive libraries included spiked-in Jurkat TCR RNA (fewer than 11 copies' worth), and this Jurkat TCR RNA is not part of the donor repertoire. A single cell's worth of spiked-in Jurkat TCR RNA was reported detectable even among one million naive CD8 T cells.

Libraries of naive CD8 T cells were built from anywhere between roughly 17,000 and 1,100,000 sorted cells, with 10%, 30% or 50% of the purified RNA used. Naive CD8 T cells, defined as CD8+CD4-CCR7+CD45RA+, were FACS-sorted into RLT Plus buffer on a BD FACSAria II. More than 8 TCR copies' worth of Jurkat RNA were spiked into roughly 18,000-1,000,000 naive CD8 T cell samples to test detection sensitivity. CD8 T cells were enriched using RosetteSep CD8+ T Cell Enrichment Cocktail and Ficoll-Paque, and the enriched cells then underwent ACK red cell lysis. This clonotype was recorded many times. Its antigen target is currently unknown. No base quality information exists; no much larger clone differs at one position. The method was PCR. For sequencing, an Illumina HiSeq 4000 was employed. Bulk TCR libraries were made following a previously described method, with the TCR primers given in Table S5. Purification of total RNA was performed with the Qiagen AllPrep DNA/RNA kit. Before any analysis, reads coming from multiple sequencing runs of the same library were combined into one pool. Concerning the study's data processing: Only reads with exact TCR constant sequence were kept, trimmed to 150 nt, and grouped by their 12-nt molecular barcodes. Within each barcode group, reads were sub-clustered at a 15% Levenshtein threshold, and quality-weighted consensus sequences were built per RNA molecule. Non-functional sequences were discarded, and so were lower-count sequences lying one edit away from another sequence. Based on a fit of two negative binomial distributions, barcode sub-clusters having less than 20% of the maximum read count were discarded. In TCRdb, the public reads were trimmed at Q25 with fastp and aligned with MiXCR, with productive beta chains retained. When rows share a CDR3 protein, they turn into one entry using the most common DNA and genes. Clone size and V and J calls follow TCRdb, not the original study. This sample lists 300,000 to 400,000 distinct CDR3 sequences; around 21% were detected once. The ten largest account for roughly 0.8% of the sample.

At the junction V is shortened by 3 bases and J by 1 base, with 9 bases in between. The germline V gene (reference sequence) yields SEHNR for CDR1 and FQNEAQ for CDR2. Including the terminal cysteine and phenylalanine, the CDR3 comprises 14 residues. Only CDR3 DNA is held: 42 bases, read in frame from base 1. The sample consisted of naive CD8+ T cells from blood, with Jurkat cell RNA spiked in. The sample's cell subset or site label is to be understood as: FACS-sorted CD8+CD4-CCR7+CD45RA+ naive T cells. This receptor was taken from a human donor in good health. Some libraries in this study had Jurkat cell RNA spiked in. The chain is assembled from TRBV7-9 and TRBJ2-5, and TRBD1 may be the D gene, going by 5 matching bases. The CDR3 amino acid sequence is: CASSFSGFQETQYF. The base sequence is TGTGCCAGCAGCTTTTCAGGGTTCCAAGAGACCCAGTACTTC.